The sequence of this TCR beta chain was determined in a study of graft-versus-host responses after intestinal transplantation. The wider study: Multivisceral, liver-intestinal, or isolated intestinal grafts were transplanted into recipients. Recipients were all induced with anti-thymocyte globulin, then given tacrolimus and steroids for approximately three years.

Study-wide findings and caveats: Early after transplant, HvG declines were associated with peak levels of circulating GvH clones. Some GvH clones appeared in ileal mucosa or blood before recipient bone marrow.

Trimming cost V 6 bases and J 7 bases, with 16 bases left between them. Germline loops: CDR1 MDHEN, CDR2 SYDVKM. The CDR3 is 14 amino acids. A remark on this clone: No antigen is known for it.

The repertoire was sequenced with immunoSEQ multiplex PCR; TCRdb's copy has only in-frame clones and lacks some. The sample lists 75,000 to 100,000 clones; about 93% were seen once. Source: unstimulated CD8+ T cells sorted from spleen or lymph node cells, taken before intestinal transplant. This chain links TRBV28 with TRBJ1-5; D perhaps matches TRBD1 (5 bases). The clonotype originates from a human donor who received an intestinal transplant. This CDR3 is CASSQGSRVQPQHF. As DNA, the CDR3 is TGTGCCAGCAGCCAGGGTAGCAGGGTACAGCCCCAGCATTTT. The entire variable domain, with the rest obtained from reference TRBV28 and TRBJ1-5, is as follows: DVKVTQSSRYLVKRTGEKVFLECVQDMDHENMFWYRQDPGLGLRLIYFSYDVKMKEKGDIPEGYSVSREKKERFSLILESASTNQTSMYLCASSQGSRVQPQHFGDGTRLSIL.